This TCR beta chain was identified during a study of patients and donors after allogeneic stem cell transplantation. One entry per CDR3 protein, called by TCRdb with MiXCR from the RT-PCR reads. Found here are around 170,000 distinct CDR3 sequences, about a quarter of them singletons; the top ten hold about 25%. The CDR3 covers 14 residues. Germline-derived CDR1 and CDR2 are SGHTA and FQGNSA. The germline V and J ends were trimmed by 3 bases and 5 bases, with 13 bases remaining between them. Input material: blood, either unsorted or a sorted T cell fraction (not recorded which). J is TRBJ1-1 and V is TRBV7-2; D gene ambiguous. This receptor was identified in a human donor who was either an allogeneic HSCT recipient or a stem cell or donor lymphocyte infusion donor (not recorded which). It is not recorded whose cells these are; they may come from a transplant donor. CDR3 in DNA: TGTGCCAGCAGCTTGGACCTTCTGGGGACTGAAGCTTTCTTT. Amino acid sequence: CASSLDLLGTEAFF.